Below, 5 T cell receptor beta chains from the same sample are listed, as sequenced in a study of cytomegalovirus exposure and HLA in healthy donors. The PCR employed 60 Vbeta primers together with 13 Jbeta primers. The repertoire was sequenced with immunoSEQ multiplex PCR; TCRdb's copy has only in-frame clones and lacks some. There are about 47,000 clones in the sample; about 70% occur only once, and just under 6.5% lies in the top ten. The source material was PBMCs. The receptors here all came from a man aged 30 to 45 in good health and CMV-seronegative.

The sample holds one count of this clone. V gene TRBV27 combines with J gene TRBJ2-2, with TRBD1 matching over 8 bases. This CDR3 spans 14 amino acids. The V segment lost 3 bases and the J segment 6 bases; nucleotides outside the gene matches: 3. Germline V gene data show CDR1 as MNHEY and CDR2 as SMNVEV (reference sequence). CDR3 in amino acids: CASSLYRGSGELFF. The CDR3 bases are TGTGCCAGCAGTTTGTACAGGGGGTCCGGGGAGCTGTTTTTT.

This chain connects TRBV6-5 to TRBJ2-1; a possible D gene is TRBD2 (5 bases). The CDR3 totals 15 residues. Looked up from germline, CDR1 is MNHEY and CDR2 is SVGAGI. V was clipped by 7 bases and J by 2 bases, with 15 bases between them. CDR3 amino acids: CASTHRGGTYNEQFF. The CDR3 DNA sequence: TGTGCCAGCACCCACCGGGGTGGTACCTACAATGAGCAGTTCTTC.

This sequence joins TRBV6-5 and TRBJ2-7; the match to TRBD1 covers 7 bases. Germline V gene data show CDR1 as MNHEY and CDR2 as SVGAGI. J lost 7 bases, V lost 6 bases, and 12 bases had no gene match. The CDR3 totals 14 residues. CDR3 protein: CASSPSEGAREQYF. The CDR3 nucleotides read TGTGCCAGCAGCCCCTCAGAGGGGGCGCGGGAGCAGTACTTC.

The rearrangement uses TRBV7-8 and TRBJ2-5; a weak D match, TRBD2 (6 bases). Germline CDR1 reads SGHVS; CDR2 reads FQNEAQ. CDR3 size: 15 residues. V dropped 1 base and J dropped 6 bases, with 15 bases sitting between them. The CDR3 bases are TGTGCCAGCAGCTTAGTTCGGGCGGGGACTCAGACCCAGTACTTC. It specifies CASSLVRAGTQTQYF.

The chain is built from TRBV6-1 and TRBJ2-7, with D hard to call. The V and J ends lost 4 bases and 4 bases respectively, with 8 bases between them. The germline V gene encodes CDR1 MNHNS and CDR2 SASEGT. The CDR3 loop spans 12 amino acids. CDR3 sequence: CASSVGVYEQYF. The CDR3 DNA reads TGTGCCAGCAGTGTAGGAGTATACGAGCAGTACTTC.